One and the same sample provided the 20 T cell receptor beta chains below, sequenced in a study of T-cell reconstitution after alpha-beta-depleted transplantation in children. A library of TCRbeta sequences, prepared with unique molecular identifiers, was generated. TCRdb re-derived calls from the PCR reads in MiXCR, one entry per CDR3 protein. The table records roughly 28,000 distinct CDR3 sequences, over 15% of them present only once. The sequenced sample was PBMCs, mostly from graft donor cells, obtained 60 days after TCRalphabeta/CD19-depleted stem cell transplant. Receptors originate from a male patient aged 2 to 9 who had a stem cell transplant for acute lymphoblastic leukemia, so the T cells may come from the graft donor.

This chain connects TRBV7-2 to TRBJ1-2; D is undetermined. V gave up 0 bases and J gave up 8 bases, with 16 bases separating them. The CDR3 sequence is 15 residues long. Germline CDR1 SGHTA, CDR2 FQGNSA. The CDR3 loop is CASSLAPGSLSGYTF. The CDR3 DNA sequence: TGTGCCAGCAGCTTAGCCCCAGGTTCCCTTTCGGGCTACACCTTC. The whole variable domain, filled in from reference TRBV7-2 and TRBJ1-2, reads GAGVSQSPSNKVTEKGKDVELRCDPISGHTALYWYRQSLGQGLEFLIYFQGNSAPDKSGLPSDRFSAERTGGSVSTLTIQRTQQEDSAVYLCASSLAPGSLSGYTFGSGTRLTVV.

This clonotype was detected many times. The rearrangement links TRBV5-1 to TRBJ2-2; perhaps TRBD2 as D (6 bases). Trimming stripped 0 bases from V and 1 base from J, with 10 bases between. In germline, CDR1 is SGHRS, CDR2 YFSETQ. The CDR3 is 16 amino acids. The CDR3 region has the DNA TGCGCCAGCAGCTTGGCCCTGGGGGGGAACACCGGGGAGCTGTTTTTT. It translates to CASSLALGGNTGELFF.

This clonotype was seen more than once but under ten times. The rearrangement joins TRBV7-2 to TRBJ2-7; D unclear. Between the trimmed V and J ends, which lost 2 bases and 3 bases, there was a span of 11 bases. Germline CDR1 is SGHTA and CDR2 is FQGNSA. The length of the CDR3 is 14 residues. The CDR3 sequence: CASSLIGGNYEQYF. CDR3 nucleotide sequence: TGTGCCAGCAGCTTAATCGGCGGCAACTACGAGCAGTACTTC.

This clonotype appeared many times. The chain employs TRBV5-1 and TRBJ1-2; D ambiguous. Germline V CDR1 and CDR2: SGHRS, YFSETQ. V shed 0 bases and J shed 3 bases, with 9 bases lying between them. The CDR3 covers 14 residues. CDR3 nucleotide sequence: TGCGCCAGCAGCTTGGCTGGGGTTGACTATGGCTACACCTTC. Translation: CASSLAGVDYGYTF.

This clonotype was seen only a few times. The rearrangement links TRBV28 to TRBJ1-1; no firm D call. The CDR3 totals 16 residues. Germline V gene data show CDR1 as MDHEN and CDR2 as SYDVKM. V dropped 4 bases and J dropped 3 bases, with 18 bases sitting between them. CDR3 amino acids: CASSSPSTAWYTEAFF. CDR3 bases: TGTGCCAGCAGTTCCCCCTCCACAGCTTGGTACACTGAAGCTTTCTTT. The complete variable domain, with remaining parts taken from reference TRBV28 and TRBJ1-1, reads DVKVTQSSRYLVKRTGEKVFLECVQDMDHENMFWYRQDPGLGLRLIYFSYDVKMKEKGDIPEGYSVSREKKERFSLILESASTNQTSMYLCASSSPSTAWYTEAFFGQGTRLTVV.

The chain has TRBV7-2 and TRBJ2-2; D is uncertain. Trimming removed 3 bases from V and 6 bases from J, with 8 bases in between. CDR3 length: 13 amino acids. The germline V gene has CDR1 SGHTA and CDR2 FQGNSA. The CDR3 DNA is TGTGCCAGCAGCTTCAAGCTGGCCGGGGAGCTGTTTTTT. As protein: CASSFKLAGELFF.

This clonotype was recorded many times. The rearrangement uses TRBV5-6 and TRBJ2-3; D remains unclear. The V end was cut by 2 bases, the J end by 7 bases, with 14 bases between. This CDR3 has 14 amino acids. Germline CDR1 reads SGHDT; CDR2 reads YYEEEE. CDR3 residues: CASSLSQMGNTQYF. The CDR3 nucleotides are TGTGCCAGCAGCTTAAGTCAGATGGGTAATACGCAGTATTTT.

This clonotype was seen many times. This chain connects TRBV28 to TRBJ2-1, with 9 bases matching TRBD1. The CDR3 contains 16 residues. Looked up from germline, CDR1 is MDHEN and CDR2 is SYDVKM. The V and J ends lost 2 bases and 8 bases, in that order; junction bases with no gene match: 10. The CDR3 loop is CASSLRRGTGRYEQFF. CDR3 nucleotides: TGTGCCAGCAGTTTAAGGCGTGGGACAGGGAGGTATGAGCAGTTCTTC.

The rearrangement joins TRBV20-1 to TRBJ1-4; D is undetermined. V lost 0 bases to trimming and J lost 0 bases, with 11 bases between them. Germline assignment: CDR1 DFQATT and CDR2 SNEGSKA (reference sequence). The CDR3 consists of 16 residues. The CDR3 here is CSARDLQTATNEKLFF. CDR3 nucleotides: TGCAGTGCTAGAGATCTTCAGACTGCAACTAATGAAAAACTGTTTTTT.

This clonotype has more than one count but fewer than ten. The CDR3 nucleotides read TGTGCCAGCTGTGGGATCTCCTATAATTCACCCCTCCACTTT. Its protein is CASCGISYNSPLHF. The gene calls are TRBV6-2 or TRBV6-3 and TRBJ1-6; D unresolved. The V gene's germline CDR1 is MNHEY and CDR2 SVGEGT. The CDR3 sequence is 14 residues long. Trimming took off 8 bases at V and 0 bases at J, with 8 bases between the two ends.

The chain links TRBV24-1 to TRBJ2-5; D is unresolved. Trimming removed 3 bases at V and 2 bases at J, with 9 bases between. The CDR3 is 14 residues long. CDR1 and CDR2 from the germline V gene are KGHDR and SFDVKD. The CDR3 here is CATSDVSVQETQYF. CDR3 in DNA: TGTGCCACCAGTGATGTATCAGTGCAAGAGACCCAGTACTTC.

In its sample, this clonotype was seen many times. The gene calls are TRBV29-1 and TRBJ2-1, with 9 nucleotides matching TRBD1. The CDR3 is 15 amino acids. Unmatched junction bases numbered 9, after V lost 7 bases and J lost 2 bases. Germline V gene lookup returns CDR1 SQVTM and CDR2 ANQGSEA. CDR3 protein: CSAAGTGNTYNEQFF. The DNA for the CDR3 is TGCAGCGCGGCCGGGACAGGGAACACCTACAATGAGCAGTTCTTC.

V usage is TRBV4-2 and J usage is TRBJ2-1; the D call may be TRBD1 or TRBD2 (6 bases each). The CDR3 consists of 15 residues. The germline CDR1 and CDR2 sequences are LGHNA and YNFKEQ. Trimming cost V 4 bases and J 7 bases, with 17 bases left between them. Here the CDR3 DNA reads TGTGCCAGCAGCCGTCCGGGGGCTTCGAATAATGAGCAGTTCTTC. Protein sequence: CASSRPGASNNEQFF.

This clonotype was detected ten times or more. The V and J genes are TRBV4-3 and TRBJ1-6; no definite D call. Germline values: CDR1 LGHNA, CDR2 YSLEER. This CDR3 is built from 13 residues. V lost 3 bases and J 10 bases, leaving 10 bases between the germline ends. The CDR3: CASSQAEDSPLHF. The CDR3 coding sequence is TGCGCCAGCAGCCAGGCGGAAGACTCACCCCTCCACTTT.

The gene calls are TRBV5-1 and TRBJ2-3, with 8 positions matching TRBD1. J gave up 2 bases and V 0 bases, and 5 bases lay outside the gene matches. Per germline, CDR1 SGHRS and CDR2 YFSETQ. The CDR3 is 16 amino acids. The CDR3 loop is CASSLVAGGITDTQYF. CDR3 in DNA: TGCGCCAGCAGCTTGGTAGCAGGGGGCATCACAGATACGCAGTATTTT.

Here the CDR3 DNA reads TGTGCCAGCTCACCTCTACCGGGTGCGGGGGCGTCCCACAATGAGCAGTTCTTC. It codes for CASSPLPGAGASHNEQFF. The chain has TRBV18 and TRBJ2-1; TRBD2 is a possible D gene (7 bases). CDR1 is KGHSH and CDR2 is LQKENI in the germline V gene. The CDR3 loop spans 18 amino acids. The V gene lost 3 bases and the J gene lost 5 bases, with 23 bases spanning the gap. The whole variable domain, remainder taken from reference TRBV18 and TRBJ2-1, is NAGVMQNPRHLVRRRGQEARLRCSPMKGHSHVYWYRQLPEEGLKFMVYLQKENIIDESGMPKERFSAEFPKEGPSILRIQQVVRGDSAAYFCASSPLPGAGASHNEQFFGPGTRLTVL.

This clonotype was detected ten times or more. This chain uses TRBV7-9 with TRBJ1-4; D may be TRBD1 (6 bases). V lost 6 bases, J lost 4 bases, and 12 bases lay in between. Germline V gene sequence: CDR1 SEHNR, CDR2 FQNEAQ (reference sequence). The CDR3 is 14 residues long. CDR3 protein: CASRDGGLNEKLFF. The CDR3 DNA sequence: TGTGCCAGCAGAGACGGGGGCCTTAATGAAAAACTGTTTTTT.

The V and J genes are TRBV12-3 or TRBV12-4 and TRBJ1-5, with D possibly TRBD1 on 6 matching bases. Trimming stripped 5 bases from V and 7 bases from J, with 12 bases between. The CDR3 sequence is 13 residues long. Here the CDR3 DNA reads TGTGCCAGCAGTCAACAGGGTGCCCAGCCCCAGCATTTT. Translation: CASSQQGAQPQHF.

The chain carries TRBV4-1 and TRBJ2-1, with 7 bases fitting TRBD2. In germline, CDR1 is MGHRA, CDR2 YSYEKL. This CDR3 contains 21 residues. The V segment lost 4 bases and the J segment 3 bases; nucleotides outside the gene matches: 24. The CDR3 sequence: CASSPQWVLARPGGFYNEQFF. The CDR3 DNA reads as TGCGCCAGCAGCCCCCAATGGGTACTAGCGCGCCCTGGGGGGTTCTACAATGAGCAGTTCTTC.

This clonotype was seen a handful of times. The V gene is TRBV11-2, the J gene TRBJ2-7; D gene uncertain. Trimming removed 3 bases at V and 3 bases at J, with 15 bases between. In germline, CDR1 is SGHAT, CDR2 FQNNGV. The CDR3 length is 15 residues. The CDR3 DNA is TGTGCCAGCAGCTTCTGGGTTTCCCCCTACTACGAGCAGTACTTC. It encodes CASSFWVSPYYEQYF.